These 26 T cell receptor beta chains were all obtained from the same sample, sequenced in a study of ipilimumab plus nivolumab after autologous stem cell transplantation. Data came from immunoSEQ multiplex PCR; TCRdb stores just in-frame clones and leaves some out. The sample has more than 12,000 clones, approximately 74% seen once; the top ten hold roughly 10%. This sample comprised PBMCs, obtained in a trial of ipilimumab plus nivolumab as post-transplant consolidation. Receptors originate from a male donor with primary mediastinal lymphoma.

The rearrangement joins TRBV5-1 to TRBJ1-4; TRBD1 agrees at 7 bases. V was clipped by 4 bases and J by 3 bases; unmatched bases: 6. Germline V CDR1 and CDR2: SGHRS, YFSETQ. There are 15 residues in the CDR3. This CDR3 is CASSATGQANEKLFF. CDR3 sequence (DNA): TGCGCCAGCAGCGCCACAGGACAGGCTAATGAAAAACTGTTTTTT.

This chain uses TRBV19 with TRBJ1-1, with TRBD1 as a possible D gene (5 bases). This CDR3 contains 15 residues. The V end was cut by 5 bases, the J end by 6 bases, with 19 bases between. Germline CDR1 reads LNHDA; CDR2 reads SQIVND (reference sequence). CDR3 sequence: CASSRPGTADSEAFF. CDR3 nucleotides: TGTGCCAGTAGTCGTCCGGGGACGGCTGATTCTGAAGCTTTCTTT.

The chain uses TRBV2 and TRBJ2-1, with TRBD2 matching over 9 bases. The CDR3 consists of 14 residues. Per germline, CDR1 SNHLY and CDR2 FYNNEI. After removal of 5 bases from V and 10 bases from J, the junction contained 9 bases not matched to a gene. In DNA, the CDR3 is TGTGCCAGCAGTAACGCGGGGGGGGTATCAGAGCAGTTCTTC. As protein: CASSNAGGVSEQFF.

The chain uses TRBV6-5 and TRBJ2-1; weak D call: TRBD2 (6 bases). The germline V gene has CDR1 MNHEY and CDR2 SVGAGI. This CDR3 contains 16 residues. Trimming removed 0 bases from V and 7 bases from J, with 16 bases in between. The CDR3 nucleotides are TGTGCCAGCAGTTACTCGGGAGGCGGAACCCTTAATGAGCAGTTCTTC. It is translated as CASSYSGGGTLNEQFF.

The gene calls are TRBV5-8 and TRBJ2-7, with D hard to call. Germline V gives CDR1 SGHTS, CDR2 YDEGEE. The CDR3 runs 12 residues. V lost 0 bases, J lost 3 bases, and 4 bases lay in between. CDR3 region: CASSLGGYEQYF. In DNA, the CDR3 is TGTGCCAGCAGCTTGGGCGGCTACGAGCAGTACTTC.

The chain carries TRBV6-1 and TRBJ2-5, with 7 bases lining up with TRBD1. This CDR3 has 13 residues. Germline CDR1 and CDR2: MNHNS and SASEGT. With V trimmed by 5 bases and J by 5 bases, 5 bases remained unmatched. Here the CDR3 reads CASSRDRVETQYF. The CDR3 nucleotides are TGTGCCAGCAGTCGAGACAGGGTCGAGACCCAGTACTTC.

The chain couples TRBV30 to TRBJ2-3; 10 bases agree with TRBD2. The length of the CDR3 is 16 residues. Per germline, CDR1 GTSNPN and CDR2 SVGIG (reference sequence). The V segment lost 5 bases and the J segment 2 bases; nucleotides outside the gene matches: 10. The CDR3 loop is CAWGQTSGSFTDTQYF. The CDR3, as DNA: TGTGCCTGGGGGCAGACTAGCGGGTCTTTCACAGATACGCAGTATTTT. The entire variable domain, with the rest obtained from reference TRBV30 and TRBJ2-3, is as follows: SQTIHQWPATLVQPVGSPLSLECTVEGTSNPNLYWYRQAAGRGLQLLFYSVGIGQISSEVPQNLSASRPQDRQFILSSKKLLLSDSGFYLCAWGQTSGSFTDTQYFGPGTRLTVL.

The chain is built from TRBV11-2 and TRBJ2-7; TRBD2 matches 9 bases. Germline V gives CDR1 SGHAT, CDR2 FQNNGV. V gave up 2 bases and J gave up 2 bases; unmatched junction bases: 1. This CDR3 is built from 14 residues. CDR3 protein: CASSLQRGAYEQYF. DNA of the CDR3: TGTGCCAGCAGCTTACAGCGGGGGGCCTACGAGCAGTACTTC.

This chain uses TRBV30 with TRBJ1-6, with TRBD1 matching 10 bases. There are 14 residues in the CDR3. V gave up 3 bases and J gave up 6 bases; unmatched junction bases: 2. Germline V gives CDR1 GTSNPN, CDR2 SVGIG (reference sequence). CDR3 coding DNA: TGTGCCTGGAGCGGGGACAGGGGTAATTCACCCCTCCACTTT. It translates to CAWSGDRGNSPLHF.

V is TRBV11-2 and J is TRBJ1-4; D gene uncertain. V lost 4 bases and J 6 bases, leaving 15 bases between the germline ends. Germline CDR1 and CDR2: SGHAT and FQNNGV. This CDR3 contains 15 residues. Here the CDR3 DNA reads TGTGCCAGCAGCTCCTCCGGGAGGACGGATGAAAAACTGTTTTTT. It encodes CASSSSGRTDEKLFF.

The V gene is TRBV27, the J gene TRBJ1-1; weak D call: TRBD1 (6 bases). V gave up 7 bases and J gave up 1 base, with 13 bases separating them. This CDR3 has 14 amino acids. Germline CDR1 and CDR2: MNHEY and SMNVEV (reference sequence). CDR3 coding DNA: TGTGCCAGCAATCGACAGGCCTCGAACACTGAAGCTTTCTTT. Its translation is CASNRQASNTEAFF.

The rearrangement links TRBV6-1 to TRBJ2-7; D perhaps matches TRBD1 (5 bases). Germline-derived CDR1 and CDR2 are MNHNS and SASEGT. The V gene lost 5 bases and the J gene lost 7 bases, with 15 bases spanning the gap. This CDR3 has 13 amino acids. CDR3 coding DNA: TGTGCCAGCAGTCTGACAGTCCTCTGGGAGCAGTACTTC. Encoded protein: CASSLTVLWEQYF.

The chain combines TRBV5-6 with TRBJ2-7; unclear D gene. Germline CDR1 and CDR2: SGHDT and YYEEEE. The CDR3 loop spans 17 amino acids. V was cut by 0 bases and J by 5 bases, with 21 bases left in between. The CDR3 here is CASSLEIAVLLDHEQYF. DNA for the CDR3: TGTGCCAGCAGCTTGGAAATTGCGGTCCTCCTCGACCACGAGCAGTACTTC. The complete variable domain, with remaining parts taken from reference TRBV5-6 and TRBJ2-7, reads DAGVTQSPTHLIKTRGQQVTLRCSPKSGHDTVSWYQQALGQGPQFIFQYYEEEERQRGNFPDRFSGHQFPNYSSELNVNALLLGDSALYLCASSLEIAVLLDHEQYFGPGTRLTVT.

The table lists this clone with a count of one. The chain couples TRBV27 to TRBJ1-6; TRBD1 agrees at 7 bases. Germline V gives CDR1 MNHEY, CDR2 SMNVEV (reference sequence). J was trimmed by 10 bases and V by 4 bases; bases with no gene match: 10. There are 15 residues in the CDR3. CDR3 sequence reads: CASSSRDRALSPLHF. CDR3 coding DNA: TGTGCCAGCAGTTCTCGAGACAGGGCCCTCTCACCCCTCCACTTT.

The rearrangement uses TRBV5-5 and TRBJ1-5; D is ambiguous. V lost 2 bases and J 2 bases, leaving 14 bases between the germline ends. This CDR3 has 16 amino acids. CDR1 and CDR2 from the germline V gene are SGHKS and YYEKEE (reference sequence). The CDR3 sequence: CASSLEGGDGNQPQHF. CDR3 DNA: TGTGCCAGCAGCTTAGAAGGTGGAGATGGCAATCAGCCCCAGCATTTT. Full variable domain (rest looked up from reference TRBV5-5 and TRBJ1-5): DAGVTQSPTHLIKTRGQQVTLRCSPISGHKSVSWYQQVLGQGPQFIFQYYEKEERGRGNFPDRFSARQFPNYSSELNVNALLLGDSALYLCASSLEGGDGNQPQHFGDGTRLSIL.

This clone is medium-sized by share. The V call is TRBV28, the J call TRBJ1-6; 10 bases are shared with TRBD1. Germline CDR1 is MDHEN and CDR2 is SYDVKM. The trim removed 2 bases at V and 9 bases at J, leaving 7 bases unmatched. CDR3 length: 16 amino acids. CDR3 residues: CASSLVRTGGASPLHF. The CDR3 coding sequence is TGTGCCAGCAGTTTAGTCCGGACAGGGGGGGCTTCACCCCTCCACTTT.

CDR3 sequence reads: CASSPGQLNEKLFF. The DNA of the CDR3 is TGTGCCAGCAGCCCGGGACAGCTTAATGAAAAACTGTTTTTT. This chain joins TRBV9 and TRBJ1-4; 7 nucleotides align to TRBD1. From germline, CDR1 is SGDLS and CDR2 YYNGEE. The CDR3 has 14 amino acids. Unmatched junction bases numbered 4, after V lost 4 bases and J lost 4 bases.

V and J are TRBV6-1 and TRBJ1-5; TRBD1 agrees at 7 bases. J gave up 3 bases and V 10 bases, and 9 bases lay outside the gene matches. The germline CDR1 and CDR2 sequences are MNHNS and SASEGT. CDR3 length: 14 amino acids. CDR3 protein: CATWTGQTNQPQHF. Written as DNA, the CDR3 is TGTGCCACCTGGACAGGACAAACCAATCAGCCCCAGCATTTT.

The V and J genes are TRBV7-2 and TRBJ2-7; D is ambiguous. The CDR3 is 13 amino acids. V was cut by 5 bases and J by 7 bases, with 15 bases left in between. In germline, CDR1 is SGHTA, CDR2 FQGNSA. CDR3 DNA sequence: TGTGCCAGCAGCGTCGCGCGGTTGTGGGAGCAGTACTTC. As protein: CASSVARLWEQYF.

V usage is TRBV18 and J usage is TRBJ1-1; D uncertain. V was shortened by 6 bases and J by 3 bases, with 8 bases between the two germline ends. The CDR3 consists of 12 residues. From germline, CDR1 is KGHSH and CDR2 LQKENI. CDR3: CASSLQDTEAFF. In nucleotides, the CDR3 is TGTGCCAGCTCCCTGCAAGACACTGAAGCTTTCTTT.

V usage is TRBV2 and J usage is TRBJ2-7; TRBD2 matches 11 bases. The CDR3 totals 17 residues. V lost 2 bases, J lost 3 bases, and 9 bases stayed unmatched. Germline V gives CDR1 SNHLY, CDR2 FYNNEI. CDR3 amino acids: CASSEPSGGPPRYEQYF. CDR3 sequence (DNA): TGTGCCAGCAGTGAACCTAGCGGGGGGCCCCCACGCTACGAGCAGTACTTC.

This chain links TRBV5-5 with TRBJ2-5; D remains ambiguous. The CDR3 totals 17 residues. The germline V and J ends were trimmed by 0 bases and 1 base, with 16 bases remaining between them. Germline-derived CDR1 and CDR2 are SGHKS and YYEKEE (reference sequence). The CDR3 DNA sequence: TGTGCCAGCAGCTTGGTCCCATTAACGGGTGGCCAAGAGACCCAGTACTTC. As protein: CASSLVPLTGGQETQYF. The full variable domain, rest sourced from reference TRBV5-5 and TRBJ2-5, is DAGVTQSPTHLIKTRGQQVTLRCSPISGHKSVSWYQQVLGQGPQFIFQYYEKEERGRGNFPDRFSARQFPNYSSELNVNALLLGDSALYLCASSLVPLTGGQETQYFGPGTRLLVL.

The rearrangement uses TRBV19 and TRBJ2-2; D might be TRBD2 (6 bases). The germline CDR1 and CDR2 sequences are LNHDA and SQIVND (reference sequence). Trimming pared 9 bases from V and 4 bases from J, leaving 12 bases between. The CDR3 is 13 amino acids. The CDR3 sequence: CASRTGLTGELFF. CDR3 in DNA: TGTGCCAGCAGGACGGGACTCACCGGGGAGCTGTTTTTT.

This sequence joins TRBV6-5 and TRBJ1-4; D unresolved. Looked up from germline, CDR1 is MNHEY and CDR2 is SVGAGI. V lost 6 bases and J lost 0, with 11 bases in between. The length of the CDR3 is 15 residues. The CDR3 here is CASRDDRTTNEKLFF. CDR3 sequence (DNA): TGTGCCAGCAGGGACGACCGAACAACTAATGAAAAACTGTTTTTT.

The chain joins TRBV18 to TRBJ1-2; a weak D match, TRBD1 (6 bases). This CDR3 has 14 residues. Trimming took off 3 bases at V and 5 bases at J, with 13 bases between the two ends. Germline V gene sequence: CDR1 KGHSH, CDR2 LQKENI. CDR3 amino acids: CASSPVQGEYGYTF. CDR3 nucleotide sequence: TGTGCCAGCTCACCCGTACAGGGTGAGTATGGCTACACCTTC.

There are a few counts of this clone. The rearrangement uses TRBV19 and TRBJ1-5; D remains ambiguous. V lost 6 bases, J lost 6 bases, and 9 bases lay in between. CDR1 LNHDA and CDR2 SQIVND come from the germline V gene (reference sequence). The length of the CDR3 is 12 residues. The CDR3 spells CASSLPGQPQHF. The CDR3 DNA sequence: TGTGCCAGTAGCCTCCCCGGTCAGCCCCAGCATTTT.